This TCR beta chain was profiled in a study of vaccination and CD4 T cells after COVID-19 (dated by TCRdb to between 2020 and 2023). Describing the broader study: Every convalescent patient had a positive nasal swab PCR test for SARS-CoV-2, with mild disease in 9 or 10 patients and severe disease in one. Post-COVID blood samples from convalescent patients were collected a median of approximately 100 days after diagnosis, with a range of roughly 30 to 170 days. Participants got two doses of the Pfizer-BioNTech BNT162b2 vaccine (n=8) or two doses of the Moderna mRNA-1273 vaccine (n=2). In fewer than 12 COVID-19 convalescent patients and a few infection-naive healthy vaccine recipients, researchers compared the spike-specific CD4+ TCR repertoire from before mRNA vaccination with the repertoire from after. Control cultures used a CEFX viral epitope pool as positive control, an HIV-1 Nef peptide pool as negative control, or no peptide. The convalescent cohort included six males and four females, with two Hispanic individuals, seven Caucasians, two Asians and one multiracial person. The cultures were stimulated with overlapping spike peptide pools from SARS-CoV-2 and from the common cold coronaviruses HCoV-NL63, HCoV-OC43 and HCoV-229E. Post-vaccine blood samples were collected a median of about 72 days after the second vaccine dose, ranging from about 13 to 250 days.

Library creation used PCR. TCR sequencing of DNA from cultured CD4+ T cells used the Oncomine TCR Beta short-read assay at the Johns Hopkins FTIC core. The QIAamp micro DNA kit was used to extract genomic DNA from the cultured CD4+ T cells. Oncomine TCR Beta libraries made from cultured CD4+ T cells were pooled using unique dual indexes and sequenced on an Illumina iSeq 100. In the source study's methods: Non-productive sequences were filtered out, and CDR3s that did not start with C, did not end with F or W, or were shorter than 7 amino acids were discarded. The MANAFEST web application identified antigen-specific clonotypes by comparing peptide-stimulated wells against reference wells and other culture wells. An FDR below 0.05, an odds ratio above 5, and a productive frequency above 0.1% in at least two of three replicate wells were required for clones to be considered positive. Clonotypes that were significantly expanded in both SARS-CoV-2 spike wells and at least one common cold coronavirus spike condition were defined as cross-reactive. Similarity between CDR3 sequences was evaluated in R version 3.6.1 using Levenshtein distances (stringdist) and unrooted phylogenetic trees (ape). The raw public reads went through TCRdb reprocessing: fastp at Q25, MiXCR clone calling, in-frame beta chains kept. Rows with a matching CDR3 protein are joined into one entry that keeps the most common DNA and genes. TCRdb, not the authors, supplied the V and J calls. Present in this sample are around 20,000 distinct CDR3 sequences, roughly 70% of which were seen just once. The ten largest clones take up approximately 8.6% of the sample.

The CDR3 runs 13 amino acids, cysteine and phenylalanine included. CDR3 DNA is the only sequence kept; it has 39 bases, read in frame from the first base. The germline V gene specifies MNHEY as CDR1 and SVGEGT as CDR2. The germline ends are 6 bases apart after V is trimmed by 6 bases and J by 0 bases. General conclusions and limits of the study: In convalescent patients, a median 86.3% of post-vaccine SARS-CoV-2-reactive clones were detected only after vaccination, and vaccine-specific priming was suggested by this finding. The median number of SARS-CoV-2-reactive clonotypes rose from 21 after infection to some 37 after vaccination, but the change was not significant. Of the vaccine-specific clones found in convalescent patients, nearly all (304 of 307) were mono-reactive for SARS-CoV-2 spike instead of being cross-reactive with common cold coronaviruses. Only a relatively small number of convalescent patients were included in the study, and early timepoints following natural infection were not analyzed.

The sample's treatment or condition label is to be understood as: approximately nine-day PBMC culture with coronavirus spike peptide pools or control peptides (ViraFEST assay). The study used the ViraFEST assay, which expanded antigen-specific T cells with peptide pools and then identified expanded clonotypes by TCR sequencing. Positive SARS-CoV-2 PCR tests in the convalescent patients dated from March to December 2020, before Alpha, Beta and Delta variants emerged in the United States. Each well held roughly 2 million PBMCs cultured in IMDM containing roughly 5% human AB serum and 10 IU/ml IL-2, with 8 to 10 ug/ml peptide pools added. On days 3 and 7, half of the culture medium was replaced with fresh IL-2-containing medium. After 9 to 11 days of culture, CD4+ T cells were isolated by negative selection with the EasySep CD4+ T cell isolation kit. Ficoll-Paque Plus gradient centrifugation was used to isolate PBMCs from whole blood, and the isolated PBMCs were then either used fresh or cryopreserved at -140C. Culture conditions were generally each tested in triplicate wells.

On this clonotype itself: The target of this receptor is not known. The sample holds no much larger clone one base away, and base qualities are not on file.

The sequence was obtained from a human donor who had recovered from COVID-19. Sequencing input: CD4+ T cells from blood, cultured in vitro. The chain joins TRBV6-2 or TRBV6-3 to TRBJ1-3; the D gene assignment is ambiguous. The DNA sequence reads TGTGCCAGCAGAAGAGTCTCTGGAAACACCATATATTTT. Translated, this gives CASRRVSGNTIYF.